A selection of T cell receptor beta chains follows, all from one sample in a study of blood T cells in healthy people across ages. Each CDR3 protein gets one entry after TCRdb re-called the 5' RACE reads with MiXCR. The data show some 1.5 million distinct CDR3 sequences, 28% seen once. Specimen: blood. Receptors were obtained from a woman aged 25 to 39 in good health. Both conserved end residues are part of each CDR3. The D gene is left open where the match is weak. Clone size is not always given. Where it is, it says once, few, many or a class for expanded clones.

j_call clone_size v_call d_call cdr3_nt cdr3_aa
TRBJ1-2 NA TRBV13 NA TGTGCCAGCACCATGGGGGGGCGACCCAACTATGGCTACACCTTC CASTMGGRPNYGYTF
TRBJ2-7 NA TRBV20-1 TRBD2 TGCAGTGCTAGAGATTGGGCGGGAGGCCACGAGCAGTACTTC CSARDWAGGHEQYF
TRBJ2-1 NA TRBV7-8 NA TGTGCCAGCAGCCCCGGCCTACGGGAGTTGTTCTTC CASSPGLRELFF
TRBJ2-3 NA TRBV9 NA TGTGCCAGCCGGCCCGGCGGGATCACAGATACGCAGTATTTT CASRPGGITDTQYF
TRBJ2-1 few TRBV5-1 NA TGCGCCAGCAGCTTGGGTGGGGGGCGAGTGATCAATGAGCAGTTCTTC CASSLGGGRVINEQFF
TRBJ2-6 few TRBV27 NA TGTGCCAGCAGTTTTTCCCGACTGTCCTCTGGGGCCAACGTCCTGACTTTC CASSFSRLSSGANVLTF
TRBJ1-4 NA TRBV9 NA TGTGCCAGCAGCGTAGAGGGTAATGAAAAACTGTTTTTT CASSVEGNEKLFF
TRBJ2-3 few TRBV12-3/TRBV12-4 NA TGTGCCACCGAGTACTTATCTAGCACAGATACGCAGTATTTT CATEYLSSTDTQYF
TRBJ1-2 NA TRBV19 NA TGTGCCAGTAGTATAGTGGACTATGGCTACACCTTC CASSIVDYGYTF
TRBJ2-3 few TRBV20-1 NA TGCAGTGCTAGAGAATTCCTTAGGGGGTACACAGATACGCAGTATTTT CSAREFLRGYTDTQYF
TRBJ2-7 few TRBV20-1 NA TGCAGTGCTAGACCCTTGGGGGCCAACTCCTACGAGCAGTACTTC CSARPLGANSYEQYF
TRBJ2-6 NA TRBV19 NA TGTGCCAGTGGGAGGGGGCGCACCTCTGGGGCCAACGTCCTGACTTTC CASGRGRTSGANVLTF
TRBJ2-3 few TRBV4-3 NA TGCGCCAGCAGCCAGGGTATCTTGGCCAGGACGCAGTATTTT CASSQGILARTQYF
TRBJ2-5 NA TRBV9 TRBD2 TGTGCCAGCAGCGTTGGGGAGGGCCGTTACAATGAGCAGTACTTC CASSVGEGRYNEQYF
TRBJ1-4 NA TRBV2 TRBD1 TGTGCCAGCAGAGCGGACAGGGAGAAAAAACTGTTTTTT CASRADREKKLFF
TRBJ1-4 NA TRBV9 NA TGTGCCAGCAGCGTAGCTTCGGGAGGTGAAAAACTGTTTTTT CASSVASGGEKLFF
TRBJ2-4 NA TRBV20-1 NA TGCAGTGCTAGAGATCTAGTCTCCCAGTACTTC CSARDLVSQYF
TRBJ2-1 few TRBV5-1 NA TGCGCCAGCAGCTTGGTGAGGCTAGGGGTCGGCAATGAGCAGTTCTTC CASSLVRLGVGNEQFF
TRBJ2-1 NA TRBV29-1 NA TGCAGCGTTGAACTGGCGGGTTACGATGAGCAGTTCTTC CSVELAGYDEQFF
TRBJ2-1 NA TRBV25-1 TRBD2 TGTGCCAGCAGTGAATGGCATAGCGGGAGATGGGTCTACAATGAGCAGTTCTTC CASSEWHSGRWVYNEQFF
TRBJ2-3 many TRBV29-1 NA TGCAGCGTTGAGTTGCAGGAAAGTTATACGCAGTATTTT CSVELQESYTQYF
TRBJ2-7 NA TRBV18 TRBD2 TGTGCCAGCTCGCTAGCGGGAGGGCCTAGTGAGCAGTACTTC CASSLAGGPSEQYF
TRBJ2-7 NA TRBV28 NA TGTGCCAGCAGTTTAAGGTTTGTTGCTAGCTCCAACGAGCAGTACTTC CASSLRFVASSNEQYF